Sequencing of this T cell receptor (beta chain) was carried out in a study of blood T cell repertoires in COVID-19. As for the study in general: Material from acute and convalescent COVID-19 was sourced from the United States, Italy and Spain.

Per the original methods: By means of reference gene primer amplification, nucleated cell counts were estimated. Assay: immunoSEQ multiplex PCR; the TCRdb copy retains only in-frame clones and omits some. V, J and clone size were drawn from that table, and D and trimming were deduced from the DNA. The sample includes about 320,000 clones, about nine tenths seen only once; the top ten take around 10%. This clonotype originated in a woman aged 18-30 years who had recovered from COVID-19. Material for sequencing was PBMCs or T cells enriched from blood (not recorded which).

CDR3 nucleotide sequence: TGCGCCAGCAGCTTGGACAGGGGCAATCAGCCCCAGCATTTT. Translated, it gives CASSLDRGNQPQHF. This chain links TRBV5-1 with TRBJ1-5, with TRBD1 as a possible D gene (6 bases). The CDR3 loop spans 14 amino acids. V gave up 0 bases and J gave up 2 bases, with 6 bases separating them. CDR1 is SGHRS and CDR2 is YFSETQ in the germline V gene.